This TCR beta chain came from a study of CD4 T cells in relation to SARS-CoV-2 and coronaviruses. About the study: The restricting HLA molecule for shared crossreactive spike epitopes was mapped.

Repertoires were generated with immunoSEQ multiplex PCR, while TCRdb's copy carries only in-frame clones and drops some. The sample holds about 36,000 clones; over 75% are singletons and the top ten take around 20%. Remarks on this clone: Its antigen is unidentified.

General study results and limits: No crossreactivity against non-spike viral proteins was tested here.

This CDR3 spans 17 amino acids. The ends lost 6 bases at V and 2 bases at J; junction bases unmatched: 13. CDR1 and CDR2 (germline): MGHDK, SYGVNS. The chain has TRBV25-1 and TRBJ2-1; TRBD1 aligns across 7 bases. The specimen sequenced was memory CD4+ T cells from PBMCs, cultured in vitro. This sequence originates from an adult with COVID-19. The CDR3 spells CASRRPRGPTAYNEQFF. The CDR3 nucleotides read TGTGCCAGCAGGCGACCGAGGGGGCCGACTGCCTACAATGAGCAGTTCTTC.